These T cell receptor beta chains were read from a single sample in a study of T cells after yellow fever vaccination. TCRdb redid the calling of the 5' RACE reads with MiXCR, one entry per CDR3 protein. This sample has just under 600,000 distinct CDR3 sequences, with about 14% found just once. This specimen consisted of PBMCs, obtained on the day of the yellow fever booster vaccination. These TCRs come from a man aged 25 to 40 who received the YFV17D yellow fever vaccine. CDR3s leave out the opening cysteine and the closing phenylalanine or tryptophan. The D gene is left open where the match is weak.

v_gene: TRBV10-3
len: 9
d_gene: -
CDR3aa: ALWSNYGYT

v_gene: TRBV10-2
len: 9
d_gene: -
CDR3aa: ASLTRDEQY

v_gene: TRBV19
len: 14
d_gene: -
CDR3aa: ASRPNSGPSYNEQF

v_gene: TRBV5-1
len: 14
d_gene: -
CDR3aa: ASSLAPPGINEKLF

v_gene: TRBV7-9
len: 13
d_gene: -
CDR3aa: ASRPQGNGANVLT

v_gene: TRBV6-1
len: 14
d_gene: TRBD1
CDR3aa: ASTDATTGVYNEQF

v_gene: TRBV14
len: 16
d_gene: -
CDR3aa: ASSHFRDRTIGANVLT

v_gene: TRBV4-2
len: 12
d_gene: -
CDR3aa: ASSQADLTGELF

v_gene: TRBV7-6
len: 14
d_gene: TRBD2
CDR3aa: ASSLRSGGTTDTQY

v_gene: TRBV11-2
len: 12
d_gene: TRBD1
CDR3aa: ASSLDRNRGQQF

v_gene: TRBV28
len: 14
d_gene: -
CDR3aa: ASSLFGGAANYGYT

v_gene: TRBV7-9
len: 10
d_gene: -
CDR3aa: ASSGHSYEQY

v_gene: TRBV7-6
len: 15
d_gene: TRBD2
CDR3aa: ASSRGVAGGGKETQY

v_gene: TRBV5-1
len: 14
d_gene: -
CDR3aa: ASSLEGRLTKETQY

v_gene: TRBV6-6
len: 11
d_gene: -
CDR3aa: ASTPDTAEKLF

v_gene: TRBV19
len: 14
d_gene: -
CDR3aa: ASSMGPTLEGAEAF

v_gene: TRBV6-5
len: 12
d_gene: TRBD1
CDR3aa: ASSWGQDSYEQY

v_gene: TRBV7-2
len: 11
d_gene: TRBD1
CDR3aa: ASSLGADRELH

v_gene: TRBV6-1
len: 13
d_gene: TRBD2
CDR3aa: ASSEVTSGMAEQY

v_gene: TRBV19
len: 12
d_gene: TRBD1
CDR3aa: ASNARDRAEKLF

v_gene: TRBV4-3
len: 13
d_gene: -
CDR3aa: ASSQDRVLFGELF

v_gene: TRBV6-5
len: 12
d_gene: -
CDR3aa: ASSYEGPPNEQF

v_gene: TRBV9
len: 11
d_gene: -
CDR3aa: ASSPSGGGQQY

v_gene: TRBV28
len: 10
d_gene: -
CDR3aa: ATPGYTGELF

v_gene: TRBV7-2
len: 18
d_gene: TRBD2
CDR3aa: ASSLGWGGTSGRVLYEQY

v_gene: TRBV25-1
len: 11
d_gene: -
CDR3aa: ASSPPTGRGYT

v_gene: TRBV10-3
len: 12
d_gene: -
CDR3aa: AISESYSSTEAF

v_gene: TRBV7-6
len: 11
d_gene: -
CDR3aa: ASSLRQVAEQF

v_gene: TRBV5-1
len: 13
d_gene: -
CDR3aa: ASSLVAAGNGGYT

v_gene: TRBV29-1
len: 11
d_gene: TRBD2
CDR3aa: SVSGSAYNEQF

v_gene: TRBV4-3
len: 14
d_gene: -
CDR3aa: ASSLLRGDGANVLT

v_gene: TRBV12-3/TRBV12-4
len: 11
d_gene: -
CDR3aa: ASCRGGTDTQY

v_gene: TRBV29-1
len: 17
d_gene: -
CDR3aa: SVESRYDLLAGRGETQY

v_gene: TRBV7-9
len: 11
d_gene: TRBD2
CDR3aa: ASSRMGGNEQF

v_gene: TRBV25-1
len: 11
d_gene: -
CDR3aa: ASSELGENEQF

v_gene: TRBV27
len: 13
d_gene: -
CDR3aa: ASRAQVGPPETQY

v_gene: TRBV7-3
len: 13
d_gene: TRBD2
CDR3aa: ASSLIAGDLDTQY

v_gene: TRBV7-9
len: 12
d_gene: -
CDR3aa: ASSRLKGYNEQF

v_gene: TRBV20-1
len: 10
d_gene: -
CDR3aa: SARSEQDGYT

v_gene: TRBV7-9
len: 10
d_gene: -
CDR3aa: ASSGSRETQY

v_gene: TRBV6-1
len: 9
d_gene: -
CDR3aa: ASKMNTEAF

v_gene: TRBV20-1
len: 13
d_gene: -
CDR3aa: SAKVSGSNTGELF

v_gene: TRBV18
len: 14
d_gene: -
CDR3aa: ASSPPRGGPNTEAF

v_gene: TRBV3-1
len: 13
d_gene: TRBD2
CDR3aa: ASSQVLAGGETQY

v_gene: TRBV7-2
len: 13
d_gene: -
CDR3aa: ASSPSGSWADTQY

v_gene: TRBV12-3/TRBV12-4
len: 10
d_gene: -
CDR3aa: ASSSRQVEQF

v_gene: TRBV4-3
len: 13
d_gene: TRBD1
CDR3aa: ASSQGTGAAYEQY

v_gene: TRBV29-1
len: 12
d_gene: TRBD1
CDR3aa: SVAGTVNTGELF

v_gene: TRBV7-2
len: 12
d_gene: TRBD1
CDR3aa: ASSLVDRGQPQH

v_gene: TRBV11-2
len: 14
d_gene: -
CDR3aa: ASSLARQPTADTQY

v_gene: TRBV11-2
len: 14
d_gene: -
CDR3aa: ASSRKTTLGRETQY

v_gene: TRBV5-5
len: 14
d_gene: -
CDR3aa: ASSLLAATNTGELF

v_gene: TRBV7-2
len: 12
d_gene: -
CDR3aa: ASRGPQVMETQY